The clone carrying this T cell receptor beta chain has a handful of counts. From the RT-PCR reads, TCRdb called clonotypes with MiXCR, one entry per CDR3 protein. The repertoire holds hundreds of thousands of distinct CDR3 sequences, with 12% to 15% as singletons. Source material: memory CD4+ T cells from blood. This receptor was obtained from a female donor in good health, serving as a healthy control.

This CDR3 reads CSVDLGGGVAFF. The CDR3 DNA reads as TGCAGCGTCGACCTGGGGGGTGGAGTAGCTTTCTTT. The chain joins TRBV29-1 to TRBJ1-1; a possible D gene is TRBD1 (5 bases). Between the trimmed V and J ends, which lost 6 bases and 10 bases, there was a span of 18 bases. Germline CDR1 is SQVTM and CDR2 is ANQGSEA. The CDR3 loop spans 12 amino acids.